Listed below are T cell receptor beta chains from one sample, sequenced in a study of TIL therapy for anti-PD-1-resistant metastatic lung cancer. Libraries were prepared by immunoSEQ multiplex PCR; TCRdb keeps only in-frame clonotypes and omits some of them. The sample shows about 49,000 clones, roughly 85% of them seen only once. This material consisted of blood, taken at baseline. These receptors all come from a man between 65 and 79 years old with non-small cell lung cancer. Each CDR3 is given with its conserved first and last residue. A D gene is named only where the DNA matches it firmly. For some rows the clone size is stated as once, few or many, or as a class when expanded; others skip it.

clone_size: .; j_call: TRBJ1-1; d_call: TRBD1; v_call: TRBV2; cdr3_nt: TGTGCCAGCAGTGCGAACAGGGGAGTATCTGAAGCTTTCTTT; cdr3_aa: CASSANRGVSEAFF
clone_size: .; j_call: TRBJ2-7; d_call: TRBD2; v_call: TRBV7-2; cdr3_nt: TGTGCCAGCAGCAGGGGGACTAGCGGAGACAGCTCCTACGAGCAGTACTTC; cdr3_aa: CASSRGTSGDSSYEQYF
clone_size: .; j_call: TRBJ2-2; d_call: .; v_call: TRBV25-1; cdr3_nt: TGTGCCAGCATTGGTGGTCGGAACACCGGGGAGCTGTTTTTT; cdr3_aa: CASIGGRNTGELFF
clone_size: .; j_call: TRBJ1-5; d_call: TRBD1; v_call: TRBV4-1; cdr3_nt: TGCGCCAGCAGCCAAGTAGGGGGCAGGGGAAGGGGGAATCAGCCCCAGCATTTT; cdr3_aa: CASSQVGGRGRGNQPQHF
clone_size: few; j_call: TRBJ2-7; d_call: .; v_call: TRBV29-1; cdr3_nt: TGCAGCGTCCGGCAGGAGCCCTACGAGCAGTACTTC; cdr3_aa: CSVRQEPYEQYF
clone_size: .; j_call: TRBJ1-1; d_call: .; v_call: TRBV7-2; cdr3_nt: TGTGCCAGCAGCTCGGGACAAGCCCTCGAAGCTTTCTTT; cdr3_aa: CASSSGQALEAFF
clone_size: .; j_call: TRBJ2-1; d_call: .; v_call: TRBV7-3; cdr3_nt: TGTGCCAGCAGTCATCAGAGAGGGGACAATGAGCAGTTCTTC; cdr3_aa: CASSHQRGDNEQFF
clone_size: .; j_call: TRBJ1-5; d_call: TRBD1; v_call: TRBV19; cdr3_nt: TGTGCCAGTAACGACAGGGGAGTTAGTCAGCCCCAGCATTTT; cdr3_aa: CASNDRGVSQPQHF
clone_size: .; j_call: TRBJ1-1; d_call: .; v_call: TRBV6-1; cdr3_nt: TGTGCCAGCAGTAGGGGGGGGGCTGAAGCTTTCTTT; cdr3_aa: CASSRGGAEAFF
clone_size: .; j_call: TRBJ2-7; d_call: .; v_call: TRBV5-1; cdr3_nt: TGCGCCAGCAGCTTGGTCCAGGGCCCATCCTACGAGCAGTACTTC; cdr3_aa: CASSLVQGPSYEQYF
clone_size: .; j_call: TRBJ2-7; d_call: TRBD2; v_call: TRBV5-1; cdr3_nt: TGCGCCAGCACCTTGTTCGCGGGGGGTTACGAGCAGTACTTC; cdr3_aa: CASTLFAGGYEQYF
clone_size: .; j_call: TRBJ2-2; d_call: .; v_call: TRBV7-3; cdr3_nt: TGTGCCAGCAGCTCCCGACCGAGGGACACCGGGGAGCTGTTTTTT; cdr3_aa: CASSSRPRDTGELFF
clone_size: .; j_call: TRBJ2-1; d_call: TRBD2; v_call: TRBV2; cdr3_nt: TGTGCAACAACTAGCGGGAGAAACAATGAGCAGTTCTTC; cdr3_aa: CATTSGRNNEQFF
clone_size: once; j_call: TRBJ2-7; d_call: .; v_call: TRBV7-3; cdr3_nt: TGTGCCAGCAGCTTAACTGGCAACCGCTGGACGGTTGAGGGGTACGAGCAGTACTTC; cdr3_aa: CASSLTGNRWTVEGYEQYF
clone_size: few; j_call: TRBJ1-2; d_call: TRBD1; v_call: TRBV28; cdr3_nt: TGTGCCAGCAGTACCAATACAAGACAGGGGGCAGATGGCTACACCTTC; cdr3_aa: CASSTNTRQGADGYTF
clone_size: .; j_call: TRBJ2-5; d_call: TRBD1; v_call: TRBV7-7; cdr3_nt: TGTGCCAGCAGCTCGGGACAGGACATAGGGACCCAGTACTTC; cdr3_aa: CASSSGQDIGTQYF
clone_size: .; j_call: TRBJ2-7; d_call: .; v_call: TRBV28; cdr3_nt: TGTGCCAGCAGTTTAATGGAGTCCTCCTACGAGCAGTACTTC; cdr3_aa: CASSLMESSYEQYF
clone_size: .; j_call: TRBJ2-1; d_call: .; v_call: TRBV6-5; cdr3_nt: TGTGCCAGCAGTGGGGCGGGGACCTCCTACAATGAGCAGTTCTTC; cdr3_aa: CASSGAGTSYNEQFF
clone_size: .; j_call: TRBJ2-1; d_call: TRBD2; v_call: TRBV10-3; cdr3_nt: TGTGCCATCAGTGGGAGTAGCGGGTCTGAGCAGTTCTTC; cdr3_aa: CAISGSSGSEQFF
clone_size: .; j_call: TRBJ1-1; d_call: .; v_call: TRBV5-8; cdr3_nt: TGTGCCAGCAGCTTTGTTACAACCTACACTGAAGCTTTCTTT; cdr3_aa: CASSFVTTYTEAFF
clone_size: .; j_call: TRBJ1-4; d_call: TRBD1; v_call: TRBV6-5; cdr3_nt: TGTGCCAGCAATGACAGGGTGGATAATGAAAAACTGTTTTTT; cdr3_aa: CASNDRVDNEKLFF
clone_size: .; j_call: TRBJ2-2; d_call: .; v_call: TRBV11-1; cdr3_nt: TGTGCCAGCAGCTTCGGGACTGCAAACACCGGGGAGCTGTTTTTT; cdr3_aa: CASSFGTANTGELFF
clone_size: .; j_call: TRBJ2-6; d_call: .; v_call: TRBV28; cdr3_nt: TGTGCCAGCGGTCCGGGACTCTCCAACTCTGGGGCCAACGTCCTGACTTTC; cdr3_aa: CASGPGLSNSGANVLTF
clone_size: once; j_call: TRBJ2-1; d_call: .; v_call: TRBV19; cdr3_nt: TGTGCCAGTAGTCCGGGCAGCGGGTATTCCTACAATGAGCAGTTCTTC; cdr3_aa: CASSPGSGYSYNEQFF
clone_size: few; j_call: TRBJ1-4; d_call: .; v_call: TRBV2; cdr3_nt: TGTGCCAGCAGTGAAAACAGGGCCTCCCATTTT; cdr3_aa: CASSENRASHF
clone_size: .; j_call: TRBJ1-1; d_call: .; v_call: TRBV18; cdr3_nt: TGTGCCAGCTCACTCGATCGACAGCTGAACACTGAAGCTTTCTTT; cdr3_aa: CASSLDRQLNTEAFF
clone_size: .; j_call: TRBJ2-1; d_call: .; v_call: TRBV6-6; cdr3_nt: TGTGCCAGCAGTTACTCCCTCGGTACCTCGAATGAGCAGTTCTTC; cdr3_aa: CASSYSLGTSNEQFF
clone_size: .; j_call: TRBJ2-2; d_call: TRBD1; v_call: TRBV5-3; cdr3_nt: TGTGCCAGAAGCTCGTCAGACAGGGGGATCACCGGGGAGCTGTTTTTT; cdr3_aa: CARSSSDRGITGELFF
clone_size: .; j_call: TRBJ1-4; d_call: TRBD1; v_call: TRBV2; cdr3_nt: TGTGCCAGCAGTGGAGGGAGGGGGCCTAATGAAAAACTGTTTTTT; cdr3_aa: CASSGGRGPNEKLFF
clone_size: .; j_call: TRBJ1-2; d_call: TRBD1; v_call: TRBV6-5; cdr3_nt: TGTGCCAGCAGTTACGTCTCAACAGGGGCGGGTGGCTACACCTTC; cdr3_aa: CASSYVSTGAGGYTF
clone_size: .; j_call: TRBJ2-7; d_call: TRBD2; v_call: TRBV11-1; cdr3_nt: TGTGCCAGCAGCCGTCTAGCGGGGGGCTCCTACGAGCAGTACTTC; cdr3_aa: CASSRLAGGSYEQYF
clone_size: once; j_call: TRBJ2-5; d_call: .; v_call: TRBV5-1; cdr3_nt: TGCGCCAGCAGCTTGGAGGGACGGAAAGAGACCCAGTACTTC; cdr3_aa: CASSLEGRKETQYF
clone_size: few; j_call: TRBJ1-2; d_call: .; v_call: TRBV19; cdr3_nt: TGTGCCAGTAGAACCAACCTAGTCCGTATTCAGGATGGCTACACCTTC; cdr3_aa: CASRTNLVRIQDGYTF
clone_size: .; j_call: TRBJ2-5; d_call: .; v_call: TRBV18; cdr3_nt: TGTGCCAGCTCCCCGGGAAGGGGAGAGACCCAGTACTTC; cdr3_aa: CASSPGRGETQYF
clone_size: .; j_call: TRBJ2-3; d_call: .; v_call: TRBV5-1; cdr3_nt: TGCGCCAGCAGCCCCAGGGAAGGCACAGATACGCAGTATTTT; cdr3_aa: CASSPREGTDTQYF
clone_size: .; j_call: TRBJ1-3; d_call: .; v_call: TRBV28; cdr3_nt: TGTGCCAGCACCCTTAGGAGCTCTGGAAACACCATATATTTT; cdr3_aa: CASTLRSSGNTIYF
clone_size: .; j_call: TRBJ1-1; d_call: .; v_call: TRBV4-2; cdr3_nt: TGTGCCAGCAGCCGAGAAAAGAACACTGAAGCTTTCTTT; cdr3_aa: CASSREKNTEAFF
clone_size: .; j_call: TRBJ2-7; d_call: .; v_call: TRBV6-1; cdr3_nt: TGTGCCAGCAGTGAAGGACCCAGGGCCACCTACGAGCAGTACTTC; cdr3_aa: CASSEGPRATYEQYF
clone_size: .; j_call: TRBJ2-2; d_call: .; v_call: TRBV7-6; cdr3_nt: TGTGCCAGCAGCATGGGGCCGAAAGACACGTACACCGGGGAGCTGTTTTTT; cdr3_aa: CASSMGPKDTYTGELFF
clone_size: .; j_call: TRBJ2-5; d_call: .; v_call: TRBV5-1; cdr3_nt: TGCGCCAGTAGGGATCAAGAGACCCAGTACTTC; cdr3_aa: CASRDQETQYF
clone_size: .; j_call: TRBJ1-1; d_call: .; v_call: TRBV6-5; cdr3_nt: TGTGCCAGCAGAAGGGGGGGTTTGAACACTGAAGCTTTCTTT; cdr3_aa: CASRRGGLNTEAFF
clone_size: .; j_call: TRBJ2-3; d_call: TRBD2; v_call: TRBV11-2; cdr3_nt: TGTGCCAGCAGTCAATTAGCGGGAGTGGTTTCAGATACGCAGTATTTT; cdr3_aa: CASSQLAGVVSDTQYF
clone_size: .; j_call: TRBJ2-1; d_call: TRBD2; v_call: TRBV9; cdr3_nt: TGTGCCAGCAACCCAAGCGGGAGCTCCTACAATGAGCAGTTCTTC; cdr3_aa: CASNPSGSSYNEQFF
clone_size: .; j_call: TRBJ2-3; d_call: TRBD2; v_call: TRBV27; cdr3_nt: TGTGCCAGCAGAGTTCAGATGACTAGCGGGGGGTCCCATACGCAGTATTTT; cdr3_aa: CASRVQMTSGGSHTQYF
clone_size: medium-sized; j_call: TRBJ2-3; d_call: TRBD2; v_call: TRBV5-4; cdr3_nt: TGTGCCAGTCGGACTAGCGGAATTGCAGATACGCAGTATTTT; cdr3_aa: CASRTSGIADTQYF
clone_size: few; j_call: TRBJ1-2; d_call: TRBD1; v_call: TRBV11-2; cdr3_nt: TGTGCCAGCAGCCCGGGACAGGGTTACTATGGCTACACCTTC; cdr3_aa: CASSPGQGYYGYTF
clone_size: few; j_call: TRBJ2-7; d_call: TRBD1; v_call: TRBV2; cdr3_nt: TGTGCCAGCGGACAGGTCTACGAGCAGTACTTC; cdr3_aa: CASGQVYEQYF
clone_size: .; j_call: TRBJ1-3; d_call: .; v_call: TRBV7-2; cdr3_nt: TGTGCCAGCAGCTCCTCCCAGGTCAGCTCTGGAAACACCATATATTTT; cdr3_aa: CASSSSQVSSGNTIYF
clone_size: .; j_call: TRBJ2-3; d_call: TRBD2; v_call: TRBV5-1; cdr3_nt: TGCGCCAGCAGCTTGAGTGGGAGGGCCGCGGATACGCAGTATTTT; cdr3_aa: CASSLSGRAADTQYF
clone_size: .; j_call: TRBJ2-7; d_call: TRBD1; v_call: TRBV27; cdr3_nt: TGTGCCAGCAGTTTATCGACAGGGTTGTACGAGCAGTACTTC; cdr3_aa: CASSLSTGLYEQYF